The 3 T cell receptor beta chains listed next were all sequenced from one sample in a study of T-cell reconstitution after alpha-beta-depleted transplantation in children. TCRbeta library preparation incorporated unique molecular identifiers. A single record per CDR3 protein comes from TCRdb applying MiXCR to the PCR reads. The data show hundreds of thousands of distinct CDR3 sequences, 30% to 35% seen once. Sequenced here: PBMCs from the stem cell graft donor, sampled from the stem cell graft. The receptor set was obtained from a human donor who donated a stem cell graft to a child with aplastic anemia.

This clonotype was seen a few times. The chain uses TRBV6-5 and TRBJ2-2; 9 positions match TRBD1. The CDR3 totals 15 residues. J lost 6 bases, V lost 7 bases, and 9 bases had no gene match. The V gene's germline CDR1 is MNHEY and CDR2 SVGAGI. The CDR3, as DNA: TGTGCCAGCAAAGCCGGGACAGGGCAAGCCGGGGAGCTGTTTTTT. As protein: CASKAGTGQAGELFF.

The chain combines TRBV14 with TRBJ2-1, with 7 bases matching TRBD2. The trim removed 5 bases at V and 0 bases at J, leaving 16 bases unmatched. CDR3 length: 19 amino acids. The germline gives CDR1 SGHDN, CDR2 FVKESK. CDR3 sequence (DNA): TGTGCCAGCAGCAGAAAGGGGCCGGGACTACCTTACTCCTACAATGAGCAGTTCTTC. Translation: CASSRKGPGLPYSYNEQFF. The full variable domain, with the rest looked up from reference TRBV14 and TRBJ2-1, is EAGVTQFPSHSVIEKGQTVTLRCDPISGHDNLYWYRRVMGKEIKFLLHFVKESKQDESGMPNNRFLAERTGGTYSTLKVQPAELEDSGVYFCASSRKGPGLPYSYNEQFFGPGTRLTVL.

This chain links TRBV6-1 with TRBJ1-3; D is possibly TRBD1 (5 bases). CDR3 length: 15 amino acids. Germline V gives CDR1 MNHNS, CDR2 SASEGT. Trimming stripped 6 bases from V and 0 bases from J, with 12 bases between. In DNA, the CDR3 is TGTGCCAGCAGGGTGGGGGGTAACTCTGGAAACACCATATATTTT. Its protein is CASRVGGNSGNTIYF.